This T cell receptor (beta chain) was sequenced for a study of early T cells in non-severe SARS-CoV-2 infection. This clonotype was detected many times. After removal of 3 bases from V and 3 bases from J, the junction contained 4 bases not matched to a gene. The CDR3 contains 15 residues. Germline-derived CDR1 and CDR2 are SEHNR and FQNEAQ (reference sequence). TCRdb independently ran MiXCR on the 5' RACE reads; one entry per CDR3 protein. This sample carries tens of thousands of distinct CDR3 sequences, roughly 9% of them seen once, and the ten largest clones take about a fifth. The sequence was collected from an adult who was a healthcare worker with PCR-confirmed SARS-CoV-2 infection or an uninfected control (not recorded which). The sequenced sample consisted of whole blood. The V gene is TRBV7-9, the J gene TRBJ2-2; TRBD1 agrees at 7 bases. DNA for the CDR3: TGTGCCAGCAGCTTTGCCACAGGGGACACCGGGGAGCTGTTTTTT. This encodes CASSFATGDTGELFF.